Following are 31 T cell receptor beta chains from one sample sequenced in a study of beta chain features in type 1 diabetes (dated by TCRdb to 2017 to 2018). Library construction relied on the immunoSEQ multiplex PCR assay. The entire amount of isolated RNA was reverse transcribed using the High Capacity cDNA Reverse Transcription Kit, so the sequenced TCRB transcripts were expressed ones. Imported from immuneACCESS, the table was reduced by TCRdb to in-frame sequences with V and J called. These copies leave out some clones; in studies compared against another copy, an unresolved V gene accounts for under half, and the cause of the remainder is not known. The sample table contains under 500,000 clones; only one count was recorded for over 25% of them. The top ten clones comprise almost 0.065% of the sample. Sequenced input: naive CD4+ T cells from blood. The cell subset or site label for this specimen denotes: true naive CD4+ T cells. The receptors shown here come from a man between 18 and 29 years old in good health.

The chain employs TRBV30 and TRBJ1-5; D remains ambiguous. The CDR3 runs 14 residues. V dropped 1 base and J dropped 6 bases, with 13 bases sitting between them. Germline V gene data show CDR1 as GTSNPN and CDR2 as SVGIG (reference sequence). CDR3 region: CAWSEVEVSQPQHF. CDR3 coding DNA: TGTGCCTGGAGTGAGGTTGAGGTGAGTCAGCCCCAGCATTTT.

This clone appeared a few times. The CDR3 region has the DNA TGTGCCTGGAGTAAAACTACAGGGTACGAGCAGTACTTC. Amino acids: CAWSKTTGYEQYF. The chain combines TRBV30 with TRBJ2-7; D might be TRBD1 (6 bases). In germline, CDR1 is GTSNPN, CDR2 SVGIG (reference sequence). The CDR3 is made up of 13 amino acids. The V end was cut by 2 bases, the J end by 4 bases, with 12 bases between. Combining the CDR3 with reference TRBV30 and TRBJ2-7 gives the whole variable domain SQTIHQWPATLVQPVGSPLSLECTVEGTSNPNLYWYRQAAGRGLQLLFYSVGIGQISSEVPQNLSASRPQDRQFILSSKKLLLSDSGFYLCAWSKTTGYEQYFGPGTRLTVT.

A few counts support this clone. The chain combines TRBV30 with TRBJ1-2; 10 bases map to TRBD1. Germline trimming cut 5 bases from V and 4 bases from J; bases unmatched to any gene: 4. CDR1 and CDR2 (germline): GTSNPN, SVGIG (reference sequence). The CDR3 covers 13 residues. CDR3 in amino acids: CAWAGQGTYGYTF. The CDR3 DNA reads as TGTGCCTGGGCGGGACAGGGGACCTATGGCTACACCTTC.

The count of this clone is one. V usage is TRBV7-2 and J usage is TRBJ2-7, with 12 bases matching TRBD2. CDR1 is SGHTA and CDR2 is FQGNSA in the germline V gene. The ends lost 6 bases at V and 4 bases at J; junction bases unmatched: 7. The CDR3 has 15 amino acids. The CDR3 sequence: CASRSVLAGGYEQYF. The CDR3 DNA is TGTGCCAGCAGATCTGTGCTAGCGGGAGGGTACGAGCAGTACTTC.

V is TRBV30 and J is TRBJ1-4, with D maybe TRBD1 (5 bases). This CDR3 spans 16 amino acids. Germline V gene sequence: CDR1 GTSNPN, CDR2 SVGIG (reference sequence). Trimming left V 5 bases short and J 0 bases short, with 16 bases between. CDR3 DNA sequence: TGTGCCTGGGGGGCAGGGTCCCTTGCAACTAATGAAAAACTGTTTTTT. Amino acids: CAWGAGSLATNEKLFF.

V usage is TRBV30 and J usage is TRBJ2-1; D is possibly TRBD2 (5 bases). V was pared by 5 bases and J by 0 bases, with 11 bases between. The CDR3 consists of 14 residues. The germline V gene encodes CDR1 GTSNPN and CDR2 SVGIG (reference sequence). CDR3 bases: TGTGCCTGGCATAGTGGGAGCTCCTACAATGAGCAGTTCTTC. Amino acid sequence: CAWHSGSSYNEQFF.

A few counts support this clone. The chain couples TRBV29-1 to TRBJ2-2, with TRBD2 matching 8 bases. CDR1 SQVTM and CDR2 ANQGSEA come from the germline V gene. The CDR3 has 14 amino acids. V lost 7 bases and J lost 4; bases outside the gene matches: 8. CDR3 DNA: TGCAGCGCCCGGGAGGGTCCGACCACCGGGGAGCTGTTTTTT. This codes for CSAREGPTTGELFF.

The J gene is TRBJ2-1, the V gene TRBV5-1; 10 bases are a match to TRBD2. The CDR3 has 18 residues. CDR1 and CDR2 (germline): SGHRS, YFSETQ. The junction had 13 bases not matched to a gene; V was cut back by 0 bases and J by 7 bases. DNA for the CDR3: TGCGCCAGCAGCTTGGTGTATAGCGGGAGGTCTGGTGGGAATGAGCAGTTCTTC. It encodes CASSLVYSGRSGGNEQFF.

The chain uses TRBV25-1 and TRBJ2-1, with a weak D call TRBD2 (6 bases). Trimming pared 4 bases from V and 9 bases from J, leaving 19 bases between. Looked up from germline, CDR1 is MGHDK and CDR2 is SYGVNS. CDR3 size: 15 residues. CDR3 in DNA: TGTGCCAGCAGTGGATCCTCGACTAGAAAGAGTGAGCAGTTCTTC. Residues: CASSGSSTRKSEQFF.

This clone turned up a few times. The chain joins TRBV25-1 to TRBJ2-5; 12 bases are shared with TRBD2. Germline V gives CDR1 MGHDK, CDR2 SYGVNS. This CDR3 has 15 residues. The junction had 5 bases not matched to a gene; V was cut back by 8 bases and J by 1 base. In DNA form, the CDR3 reads TGTGCCAGCGGGGGGACTAGCGGGTTCCAAGAGACCCAGTACTTC. Protein product: CASGGTSGFQETQYF.

The V gene is TRBV18, the J gene TRBJ2-5; tentatively, D is TRBD2 (6 bases). The germline V gene encodes CDR1 KGHSH and CDR2 LQKENI. Deletions cut 8 bases from V and 6 bases from J, with 13 bases between. The CDR3 has 12 residues. This CDR3 is CASEGGPKTQYF. The CDR3 nucleotides read TGTGCCAGCGAAGGAGGGCCGAAGACCCAGTACTTC.

The V gene is TRBV7-2, the J gene TRBJ2-1; 9 bases align to TRBD2. V trimming: 5 bases; J trimming: 0 bases; junction bases outside the gene matches: 5. This CDR3 is 16 amino acids long. Per the germline V gene, CDR1 is SGHTA and CDR2 is FQGNSA. This chain's CDR3 is CASSKTSGFSYNEQFF. CDR3 in DNA: TGTGCCAGCAGCAAGACTAGCGGTTTCTCCTACAATGAGCAGTTCTTC.

This chain uses TRBV30 with TRBJ2-5, with 8 nucleotides matching TRBD1. The CDR3 spans 15 residues. Germline V gene lookup returns CDR1 GTSNPN and CDR2 SVGIG (reference sequence). V was pared by 1 base and J by 6 bases, with 10 bases of the junction left unmatched. CDR3 protein: CAWSGPDRERKTQYF. The DNA of the CDR3 is TGTGCCTGGAGTGGTCCGGACAGGGAGCGGAAGACCCAGTACTTC.

This rearrangement joins TRBV11-2 to TRBJ2-1; a possible D gene is TRBD2 (5 bases). Trimming took off 0 bases at V and 4 bases at J, with 16 bases between the two ends. From germline, CDR1 is SGHAT and CDR2 FQNNGV. There are 17 residues in the CDR3. The CDR3 sequence: CASSLDPGYWDYNEQFF. CDR3 in DNA: TGTGCCAGCAGCTTAGACCCGGGGTATTGGGATTACAATGAGCAGTTCTTC.

This clone was recorded a few times. This sequence joins TRBV4-3 and TRBJ2-5; D may be TRBD1 or TRBD2 (5 bases each). Germline-derived CDR1 and CDR2 are LGHNA and YSLEER. The CDR3 extends over 14 amino acids. V lost 0 bases, J lost 3 bases, and 8 bases lay in between. Here the CDR3 DNA reads TGCGCCAGCAGCCAAGATCTGGGGGAAGAGACCCAGTACTTC. It translates to CASSQDLGEETQYF.

This clone was detected only a few times. The rearrangement links TRBV6-5 to TRBJ2-5, with 13 nucleotides matching TRBD2. Trimming removed 4 bases from V and 5 bases from J; junction bases left unmatched: 7. Germline CDR1 reads MNHEY; CDR2 reads SVGAGI. This CDR3 contains 16 residues. This CDR3 reads CASSFWTSGSRETQYF. The CDR3 DNA sequence: TGTGCCAGCAGTTTTTGGACTAGCGGGAGTCGGGAGACCCAGTACTTC.

This clone was recorded a few times. The chain joins TRBV4-2 to TRBJ1-5; 7 nucleotides align to TRBD1. Germline CDR1 and CDR2: LGHNA and YNFKEQ. Losses at the gene ends were 4 bases for V and 3 bases for J; bases not matched to a gene: 6. CDR3 length: 15 amino acids. CDR3 in amino acids: CASSLTGTVNQPQHF. The CDR3 bases are TGTGCCAGCAGCCTGACTGGGACAGTCAATCAGCCCCAGCATTTT.

In this sample, this clone turned up a few times. V usage is TRBV27 and J usage is TRBJ2-1; a weak D match, TRBD2 (6 bases). CDR1 and CDR2 (germline): MNHEY, SMNVEV (reference sequence). V was clipped by 2 bases and J by 9 bases, with 17 bases between them. The CDR3 consists of 15 residues. The chain's CDR3 is CASSLEGLTSREQFF. Here the CDR3 DNA reads TGTGCCAGCAGTTTAGAGGGACTCACCTCGCGTGAGCAGTTCTTC.

This clone was observed a handful of times. The chain recombines TRBV30 with TRBJ2-1; 12 bases agree with TRBD2. Per the germline V gene, CDR1 is GTSNPN and CDR2 is SVGIG (reference sequence). This CDR3 spans 13 amino acids. V gave up 3 bases and J gave up 9 bases; unmatched junction bases: 3. CDR3 amino acids: CAWRLAGGSEQFF. The DNA for the CDR3 is TGTGCCTGGAGGCTAGCGGGAGGGAGTGAGCAGTTCTTC.

The V call is TRBV30, the J call TRBJ2-3, with D tentatively TRBD2 (6 bases). The CDR3 runs 15 residues. The germline CDR1 and CDR2 sequences are GTSNPN and SVGIG (reference sequence). Trimming pared 3 bases from V and 1 base from J, leaving 14 bases between. CDR3 region: CAWRPLASGTDTQYF. CDR3 sequence (DNA): TGTGCCTGGAGGCCCCTAGCGTCCGGCACAGATACGCAGTATTTT.

V and J are TRBV11-3 and TRBJ2-1; D unresolved. V was cut by 2 bases and J by 7 bases, with 6 bases left in between. Germline CDR1 and CDR2: SGHNT and YENEEA. The CDR3 totals 12 residues. The CDR3 coding sequence is TGTGCCAGCAGCTTAACTAAGAATGAGCAGTTCTTC. Encoded protein: CASSLTKNEQFF. The variable domain in full, completed from reference TRBV11-3 and TRBJ2-1, reads EAGVVQSPRYKIIEKKQPVAFWCNPISGHNTLYWYLQNLGQGPELLIRYENEEAVDDSQLPKDRFSAERLKGVDSTLKIQPAELGDSAVYLCASSLTKNEQFFGPGTRLTVL.

The V and J genes are TRBV30 and TRBJ2-3, with 9 bases lining up with TRBD2. This CDR3 is 15 amino acids long. Germline V lookup: CDR1 GTSNPN, CDR2 SVGIG (reference sequence). Trimming at V came to 4 bases and at J to 3 bases, leaving 8 bases not matched to a gene. CDR3 sequence reads: CAWNRGGRATDTQYF. As DNA, the CDR3 is TGTGCCTGGAACCGCGGCGGGAGGGCAACAGATACGCAGTATTTT.

This clone was picked up a small number of times. This chain links TRBV25-1 with TRBJ1-1; D gene ambiguous. The germline V and J ends were trimmed by 5 bases and 2 bases, with 3 bases remaining between them. Germline CDR1 is MGHDK and CDR2 is SYGVNS. The CDR3 loop spans 11 amino acids. The CDR3 here is CASSRNTEAFF. CDR3 bases: TGTGCCAGCAGTCGTAACACTGAAGCTTTCTTT.

This rearrangement joins TRBV18 to TRBJ2-1, with TRBD2 matching 12 bases. Germline assignment: CDR1 KGHSH and CDR2 LQKENI. J was trimmed by 7 bases and V by 4 bases; bases with no gene match: 8. This CDR3 contains 16 residues. This CDR3 reads CASSLGLAGMENEQFF. The CDR3 bases are TGTGCCAGCTCACTTGGACTAGCGGGGATGGAGAATGAGCAGTTCTTC.

This chain uses TRBV7-9 with TRBJ1-4, with 8 nucleotides matching TRBD1. J lost 8 bases, V lost 2 bases, and 4 bases had no gene match. The CDR3 covers 14 residues. Per the germline V gene, CDR1 is SEHNR and CDR2 is FQNEAQ (reference sequence). The chain's CDR3 is CASSLRTGQEKLFF. The CDR3, as DNA: TGTGCCAGCAGCTTAAGGACAGGGCAGGAAAAACTGTTTTTT.

The chain uses TRBV14 and TRBJ1-3; D is unresolved. Germline V gene sequence: CDR1 SGHDN, CDR2 FVKESK. Trimming took off 4 bases at V and 2 bases at J, with 21 bases between the two ends. This CDR3 contains 18 residues. CDR3: CASSLQGSGVHPGNTIYF. In DNA form, the CDR3 reads TGTGCCAGCAGCCTACAAGGGTCCGGGGTTCACCCTGGAAACACCATATATTTT.

This clone was found a few times. CDR3 bases: TGTGCCAGCAGCTTGGGACAGGCTAATGAAAAACTGTTTTTT. This translates into CASSLGQANEKLFF. The chain couples TRBV7-9 to TRBJ1-4; 8 positions match TRBD1. The CDR3 contains 14 residues. The germline V gene has CDR1 SEHNR and CDR2 FQNEAQ (reference sequence). Germline trimming cut 3 bases from V and 3 bases from J; bases unmatched to any gene: 0.

The chain carries TRBV30 and TRBJ2-7, with D hard to call. Trimming stripped 0 bases from V and 0 bases from J, with 9 bases between. The CDR3 consists of 14 residues. Germline V gives CDR1 GTSNPN, CDR2 SVGIG (reference sequence). The CDR3 nucleotides read TGTGCCTGGAGTGTATCGGGCCTCTCCTACGAGCAGTACTTC. Translated: CAWSVSGLSYEQYF. Variable domain in full (rest from reference TRBV30 and TRBJ2-7): SQTIHQWPATLVQPVGSPLSLECTVEGTSNPNLYWYRQAAGRGLQLLFYSVGIGQISSEVPQNLSASRPQDRQFILSSKKLLLSDSGFYLCAWSVSGLSYEQYFGPGTRLTVT.

This clone turned up a few times. V usage is TRBV10-3 and J usage is TRBJ2-1, with 11 bases matching TRBD2. Germline loops: CDR1 ENHRY, CDR2 SYGVKD. This CDR3 is built from 14 residues. Trimming cost V 5 bases and J 4 bases; bases outside gene matches: 1. The DNA of the CDR3 is TGTGCCATCAGTAGGACTAGCGGGTACAATGAGCAGTTCTTC. Translating gives CAISRTSGYNEQFF.

A few counts support this clone. The chain uses TRBV4-3 and TRBJ2-1; 7 bases match TRBD2. V dropped 5 bases and J dropped 4; count of bases not matched to a gene: 11. The CDR3 is 16 residues long. The V gene's germline CDR1 is LGHNA and CDR2 YSLEER. The CDR3 DNA is TGCGCCAGCAGCGCTAGCGCCCCGGGGGGATACAATGAGCAGTTCTTC. It yields the protein CASSASAPGGYNEQFF.

The chain employs TRBV6-6 and TRBJ2-1, with D possibly matching TRBD1 (6 bases). The CDR3 contains 14 residues. The ends were cut back, 5 bases at V and 10 bases at J, with 18 bases in the middle. The V gene's germline CDR1 is MNHNY and CDR2 SVGAGI (reference sequence). The CDR3 DNA reads as TGTGCCAGCAGTAAAGGGCCTGGGCAGGGGGAGCAGTTCTTC. It yields the protein CASSKGPGQGEQFF.